This T cell receptor (beta chain) was recorded in a study of T-cell memory formation after mild COVID-19. 5'RACE with constant-segment primers built TCRalpha and TCRbeta cDNA libraries with UMIs. One entry per CDR3 protein results from TCRdb running MiXCR on the 5' RACE reads. The data hold 400,000 to 550,000 distinct CDR3 sequences, with around a quarter observed a single time. Between the trimmed V and J ends, which lost 2 bases and 9 bases, there was a span of 11 bases. This CDR3 has 12 amino acids. About this clonotype itself: No antigen is known for it.

General observations from the study: While clones contracting from day 15 to 85 were balanced between CD4 and CD8, later expanders leaned CD4+.

This chain links TRBV12-3 or TRBV12-4 with TRBJ2-7; D possibly corresponds to TRBD2 (6 bases). This TCR came from an adult woman who had mild COVID-19 (a few samples of this study predate the infection). Cell type and time point are not known. What was sequenced was PBMCs or a T cell subset sorted from them (not recorded which). The CDR3 DNA reads TGTGCCAGCAGTTTATCGGGAGCATGGCAGTACTTC. Its translation: CASSLSGAWQYF.